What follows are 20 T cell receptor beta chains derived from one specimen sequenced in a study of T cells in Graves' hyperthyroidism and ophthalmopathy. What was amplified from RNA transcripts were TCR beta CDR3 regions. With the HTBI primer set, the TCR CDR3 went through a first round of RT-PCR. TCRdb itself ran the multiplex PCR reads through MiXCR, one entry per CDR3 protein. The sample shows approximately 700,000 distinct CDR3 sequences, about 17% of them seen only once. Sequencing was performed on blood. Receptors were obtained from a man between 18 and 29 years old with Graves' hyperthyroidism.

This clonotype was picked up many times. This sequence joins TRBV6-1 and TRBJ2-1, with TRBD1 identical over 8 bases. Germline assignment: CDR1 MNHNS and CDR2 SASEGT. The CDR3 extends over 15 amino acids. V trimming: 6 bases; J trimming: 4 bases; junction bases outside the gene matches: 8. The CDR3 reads CASSAGTGDYNEQFF. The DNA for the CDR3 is TGTGCCAGCAGCGCCGGGACAGGAGATTACAATGAGCAGTTCTTC.

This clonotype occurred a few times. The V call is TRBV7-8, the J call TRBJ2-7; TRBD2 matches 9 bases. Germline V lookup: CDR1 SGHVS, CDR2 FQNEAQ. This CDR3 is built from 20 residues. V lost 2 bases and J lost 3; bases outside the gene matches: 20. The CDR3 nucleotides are TGTGCCAGCAGCTTAATTATAGCTAGCGGGATCCTGGCTTTGGGCTACGAGCAGTACTTC. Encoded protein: CASSLIIASGILALGYEQYF.

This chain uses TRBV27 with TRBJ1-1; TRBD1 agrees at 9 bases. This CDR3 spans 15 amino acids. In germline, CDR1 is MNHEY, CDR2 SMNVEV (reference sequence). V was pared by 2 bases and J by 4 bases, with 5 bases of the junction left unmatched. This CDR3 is CASSLNRGLGTEAFF. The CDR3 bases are TGTGCCAGCAGTTTAAACAGGGGGCTGGGCACTGAAGCTTTCTTT.

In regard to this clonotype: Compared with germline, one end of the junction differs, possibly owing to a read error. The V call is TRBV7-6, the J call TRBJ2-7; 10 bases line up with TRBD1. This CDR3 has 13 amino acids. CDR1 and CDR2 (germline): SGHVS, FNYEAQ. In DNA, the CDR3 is TGTGCCAGCAGCCCCGGGACAGGGGTCGAGCTGTACTTC. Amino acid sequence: CASSPGTGVELYF.

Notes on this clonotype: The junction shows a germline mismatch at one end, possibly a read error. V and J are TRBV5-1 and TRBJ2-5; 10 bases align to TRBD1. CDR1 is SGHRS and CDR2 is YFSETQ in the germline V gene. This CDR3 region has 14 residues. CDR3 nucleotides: TGCGCCAACAGCGCCGGGACAGGGGAGGGGACCCAGTACTTC. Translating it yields CANSAGTGEGTQYF.

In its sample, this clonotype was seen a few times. The CDR3 loop is CASTLSGGATEKLFF. Written as DNA, the CDR3 is TGTGCCAGCACCCTTAGCGGGGGGGCTACTGAAAAACTGTTTTTT. This sequence joins TRBV12-3 or TRBV12-4 and TRBJ1-4; possible D gene TRBD1, 6 bases. Trimming cost V 7 bases and J 7 bases, with 19 bases left between them. The CDR3 totals 15 residues.

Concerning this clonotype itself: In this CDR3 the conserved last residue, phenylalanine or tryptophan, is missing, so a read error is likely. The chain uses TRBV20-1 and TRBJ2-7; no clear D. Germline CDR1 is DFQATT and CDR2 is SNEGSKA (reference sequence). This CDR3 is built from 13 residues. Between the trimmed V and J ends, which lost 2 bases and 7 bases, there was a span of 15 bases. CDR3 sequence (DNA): TGCAGTGCTAGAATACCACTCGCAGAAGAGCAGTACCTC. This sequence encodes CSARIPLAEEQYL.

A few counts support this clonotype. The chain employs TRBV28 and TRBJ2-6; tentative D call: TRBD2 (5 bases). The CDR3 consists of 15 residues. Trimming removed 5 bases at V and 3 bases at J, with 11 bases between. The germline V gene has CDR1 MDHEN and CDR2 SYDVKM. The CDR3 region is CASSDGEHGANVLTF. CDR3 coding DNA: TGTGCCAGCAGTGATGGGGAGCATGGGGCCAACGTCCTGACTTTC. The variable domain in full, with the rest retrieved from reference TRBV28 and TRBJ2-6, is DVKVTQSSRYLVKRTGEKVFLECVQDMDHENMFWYRQDPGLGLRLIYFSYDVKMKEKGDIPEGYSVSREKKERFSLILESASTNQTSMYLCASSDGEHGANVLTFGAGSRLTVL.

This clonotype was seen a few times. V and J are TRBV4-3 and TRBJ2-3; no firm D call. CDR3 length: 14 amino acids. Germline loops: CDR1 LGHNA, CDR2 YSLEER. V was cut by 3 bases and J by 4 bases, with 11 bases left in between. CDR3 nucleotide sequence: TGCGCCAGCAGCCAGACACGGACGGCAGATACGCAGTATTTT. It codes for CASSQTRTADTQYF.

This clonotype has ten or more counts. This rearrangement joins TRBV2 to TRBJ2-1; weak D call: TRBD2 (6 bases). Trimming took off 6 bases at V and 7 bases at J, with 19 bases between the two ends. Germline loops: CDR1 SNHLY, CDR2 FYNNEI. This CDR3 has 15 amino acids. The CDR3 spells CASRTGGWAKNEQFF. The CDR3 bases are TGTGCCAGCAGAACCGGGGGATGGGCTAAGAATGAGCAGTTCTTC. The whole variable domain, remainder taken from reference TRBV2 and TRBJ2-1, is EPEVTQTPSHQVTQMGQEVILRCVPISNHLYFYWYRQILGQKVEFLVSFYNNEISEKSEIFDDQFSVERPDGSNFTLKIRSTKLEDSAMYFCASRTGGWAKNEQFFGPGTRLTVL.

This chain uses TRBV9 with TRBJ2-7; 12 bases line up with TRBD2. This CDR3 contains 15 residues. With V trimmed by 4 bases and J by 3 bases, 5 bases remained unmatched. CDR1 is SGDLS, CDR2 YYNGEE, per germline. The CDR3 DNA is TGTGCCAGCAGCCGGACTAGCGGGGTACACTACGAGCAGTACTTC. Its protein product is CASSRTSGVHYEQYF.

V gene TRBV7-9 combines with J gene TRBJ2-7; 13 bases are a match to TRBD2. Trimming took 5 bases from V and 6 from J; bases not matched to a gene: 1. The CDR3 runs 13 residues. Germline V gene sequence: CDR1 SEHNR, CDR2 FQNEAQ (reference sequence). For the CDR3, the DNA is TGTGCCAGCAGCGGGACTAGCGGGACCGAGCAGTACTTC. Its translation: CASSGTSGTEQYF. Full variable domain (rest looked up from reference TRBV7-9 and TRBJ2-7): DTGVSQNPRHKITKRGQNVTFRCDPISEHNRLYWYRQTLGQGPEFLTYFQNEAQLEKSRLLSDRFSAERPKGSFSTLEIQRTEQGDSAMYLCASSGTSGTEQYFGPGTRLTVT.

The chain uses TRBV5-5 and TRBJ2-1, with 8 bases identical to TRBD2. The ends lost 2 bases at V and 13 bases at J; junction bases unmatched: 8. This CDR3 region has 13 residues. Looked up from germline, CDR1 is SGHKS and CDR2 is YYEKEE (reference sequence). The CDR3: CASSLSEAGAQFF. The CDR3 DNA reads TGTGCCAGCAGCTTATCGGAAGCGGGAGCACAGTTCTTC. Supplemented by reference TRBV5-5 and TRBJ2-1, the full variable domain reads DAGVTQSPTHLIKTRGQQVTLRCSPISGHKSVSWYQQVLGQGPQFIFQYYEKEERGRGNFPDRFSARQFPNYSSELNVNALLLGDSALYLCASSLSEAGAQFFGPGTRLTVL.

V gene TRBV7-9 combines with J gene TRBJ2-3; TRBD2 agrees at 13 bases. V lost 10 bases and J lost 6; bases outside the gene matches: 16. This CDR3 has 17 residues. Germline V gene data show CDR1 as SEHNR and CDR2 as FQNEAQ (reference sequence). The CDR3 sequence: CAINSGRLAGGWDTQYF. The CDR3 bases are TGTGCCATCAACAGCGGCCGACTAGCGGGAGGTTGGGATACGCAGTATTTT.

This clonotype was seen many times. CDR3 nucleotides: TGTGCCAGCAGCGGCGCCGCCAAAGCGGAGCAGGGTCTTACAGATACGCAGTATTTT. Protein sequence: CASSGAAKAEQGLTDTQYF. The V and J genes are TRBV7-9 and TRBJ2-3; D tentatively fits TRBD1 or TRBD2 (5 bases each). The CDR3 loop spans 19 amino acids. From germline, CDR1 is SEHNR and CDR2 FQNEAQ (reference sequence). The V end was cut by 5 bases, the J end by 3 bases, with 27 bases between.

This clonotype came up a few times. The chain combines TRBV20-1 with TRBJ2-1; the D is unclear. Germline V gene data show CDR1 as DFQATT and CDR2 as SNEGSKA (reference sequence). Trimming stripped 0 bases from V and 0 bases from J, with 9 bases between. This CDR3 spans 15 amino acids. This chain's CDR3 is CSARDPWSSYNEQFF. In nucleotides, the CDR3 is TGCAGTGCTAGAGATCCGTGGAGCTCCTACAATGAGCAGTTCTTC.

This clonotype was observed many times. For the CDR3, the DNA is TGTGCCACCAGTTCCGGGACAGGGGAGAGCACAGATACGCAGTATTTT. It is translated as CATSSGTGESTDTQYF. This chain joins TRBV24-1 and TRBJ2-3, with TRBD1 identical over 10 bases. The germline V gene encodes CDR1 KGHDR and CDR2 SFDVKD. The CDR3 is 16 residues long. J lost 0 bases, V lost 6 bases, and 5 bases had no gene match.

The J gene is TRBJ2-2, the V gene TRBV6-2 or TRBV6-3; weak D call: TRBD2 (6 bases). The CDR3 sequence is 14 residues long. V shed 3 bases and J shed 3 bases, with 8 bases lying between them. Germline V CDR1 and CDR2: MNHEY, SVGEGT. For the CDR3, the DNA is TGTGCCAGCAGTTATTGGGGGGACACCGGGGAGCTGTTTTTT. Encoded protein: CASSYWGDTGELFF.

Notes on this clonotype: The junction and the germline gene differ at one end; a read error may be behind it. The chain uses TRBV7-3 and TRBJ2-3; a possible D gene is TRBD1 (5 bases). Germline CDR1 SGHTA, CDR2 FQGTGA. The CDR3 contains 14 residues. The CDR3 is CASSLDGPTGTQYF. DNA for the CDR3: TGTGCCAGCAGTTTGGATGGTCCCACAGGTACGCAGTATTTT.

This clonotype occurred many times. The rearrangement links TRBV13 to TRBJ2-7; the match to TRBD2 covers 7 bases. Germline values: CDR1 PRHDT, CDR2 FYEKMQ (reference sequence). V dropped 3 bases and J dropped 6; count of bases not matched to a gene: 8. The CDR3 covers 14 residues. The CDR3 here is CASSFREASREQYF. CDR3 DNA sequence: TGTGCCAGCAGCTTCCGGGAGGCGTCTCGCGAGCAGTACTTC.